The TCR beta chain described here comes from a study of blood T cell repertoires in COVID-19. Germline CDR1 reads MGHRA; CDR2 reads YSYEKL. This CDR3 comprises 17 residues. Trimming took 3 bases from V and 8 from J; bases not matched to a gene: 14. The protocol was immunoSEQ multiplex PCR, while the TCRdb copy is restricted to in-frame clones and leaves out a portion. In the table there are 35,000 to 55,000 clones, 90% of which are singletons. The specimen was peripheral blood. The rearrangement joins TRBV4-1 to TRBJ2-1, with 9 bases identical to TRBD1. The TCR comes from a human donor in a cohort sampled during active COVID-19. The CDR3 DNA reads as TGCGCCAGCAGCCAGATACGGACAGGGGACATAGGGCATGAGCAGTTCTTC. Amino acid sequence: CASSQIRTGDIGHEQFF.